This T cell receptor (beta chain) was sequenced for a study of blood T cell repertoires in COVID-19. At the level of the study: Spain, Italy and the United States supplied samples that represented acute and convalescent COVID-19.

Authors' methods: Estimation of nucleated cell counts was performed using reference gene primer amplification. TCRdb's table, derived via immunoSEQ multiplex PCR, lists solely in-frame clones and lacks some. Clone size and the V and J calls come from that table; the DNA yielded D and trimming. The sample yields 500,000 or so clones, around 90% seen once. Assignments of participants to cohorts depended upon their own reported clinical history. Among Cohort 3 donors, those recovered had two negative PCRs, clearance, or symptom resolution. Germline V gives CDR1 MGHDK, CDR2 SYGVNS. The CDR3 loop spans 16 amino acids. V gave up 4 bases and J gave up 4 bases, with 20 bases separating them.

The clonotype originates from a woman aged 18-30 years who had recovered from COVID-19. The chain employs TRBV25-1 and TRBJ2-7, with a weak D call TRBD1 (6 bases). Sequencing used PBMCs or T cells enriched from blood (not recorded which). The CDR3 reads CASSATGSLFIYEQYF. The DNA of the CDR3 is TGTGCCAGCAGTGCTACAGGGTCCCTCTTCATTTACGAGCAGTACTTC.